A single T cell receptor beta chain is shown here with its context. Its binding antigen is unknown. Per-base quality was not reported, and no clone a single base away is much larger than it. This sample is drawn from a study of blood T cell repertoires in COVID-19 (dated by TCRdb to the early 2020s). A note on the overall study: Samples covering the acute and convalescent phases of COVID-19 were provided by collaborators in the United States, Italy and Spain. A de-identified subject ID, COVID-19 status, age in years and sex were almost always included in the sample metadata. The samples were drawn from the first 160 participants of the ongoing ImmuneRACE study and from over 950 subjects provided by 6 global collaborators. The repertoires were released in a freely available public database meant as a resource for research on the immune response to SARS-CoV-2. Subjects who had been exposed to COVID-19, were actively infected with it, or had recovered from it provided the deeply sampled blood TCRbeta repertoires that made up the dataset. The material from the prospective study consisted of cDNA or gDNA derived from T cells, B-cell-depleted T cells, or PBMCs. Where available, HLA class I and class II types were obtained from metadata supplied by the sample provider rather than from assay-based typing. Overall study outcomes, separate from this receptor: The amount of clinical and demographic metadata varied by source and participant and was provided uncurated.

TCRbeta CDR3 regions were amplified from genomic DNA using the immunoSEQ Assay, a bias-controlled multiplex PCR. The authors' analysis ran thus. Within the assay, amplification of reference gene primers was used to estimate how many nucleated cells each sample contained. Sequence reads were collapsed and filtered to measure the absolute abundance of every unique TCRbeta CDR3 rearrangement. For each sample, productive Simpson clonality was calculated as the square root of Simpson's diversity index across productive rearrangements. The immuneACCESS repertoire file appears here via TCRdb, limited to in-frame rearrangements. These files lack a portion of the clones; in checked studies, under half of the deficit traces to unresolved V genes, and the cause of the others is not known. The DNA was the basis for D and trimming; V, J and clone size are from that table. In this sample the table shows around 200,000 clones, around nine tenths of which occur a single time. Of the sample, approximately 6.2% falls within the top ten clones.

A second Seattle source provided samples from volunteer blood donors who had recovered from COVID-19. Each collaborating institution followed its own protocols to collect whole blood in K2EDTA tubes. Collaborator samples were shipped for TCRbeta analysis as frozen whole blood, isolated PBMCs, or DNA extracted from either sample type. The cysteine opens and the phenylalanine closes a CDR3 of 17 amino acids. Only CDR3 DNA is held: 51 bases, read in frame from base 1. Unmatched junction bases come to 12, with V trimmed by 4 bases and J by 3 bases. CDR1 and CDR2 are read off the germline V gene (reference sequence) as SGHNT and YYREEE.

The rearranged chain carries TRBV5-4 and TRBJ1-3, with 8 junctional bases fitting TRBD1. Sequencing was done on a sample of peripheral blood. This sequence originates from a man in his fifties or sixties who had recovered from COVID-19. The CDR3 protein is CASSPSPGGAGGNTIYF. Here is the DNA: TGTGCCAGCAGCCCCAGCCCAGGGGGCGCGGGTGGAAACACCATATATTTT.